This passage covers 20 T cell receptor beta chains from one sample sequenced in a study of regulatory T cells in long-lasting Graves disease. The time point was: persistent/refractory GD, antithyroid drugs over 5 years with positive TRAb. With RNA extracted from PBMCs as input, the TCR library was made. Researchers made TCR beta libraries by using iRepertoire HTBI primers and running Arm-PCR on CDR3 regions. Each CDR3 protein gets one entry after TCRdb re-called the multiplex PCR reads with MiXCR. The data hold 400,000 to 500,000 distinct CDR3 sequences, with roughly 22% observed a single time. Sample: peripheral blood mononuclear cells (PBMCs), taken when the disease was refractory, from a patient treated with antithyroid drugs. These receptors all stem from a female donor with Graves disease.

This clonotype was found many times. The chain employs TRBV25-1 and TRBJ2-7, with a possible D match to TRBD2 (8 bases). From germline, CDR1 is MGHDK and CDR2 SYGVNS. There are 18 residues in the CDR3. Deletions cut 3 bases from V and 5 bases from J, with 26 bases between. CDR3 protein: CASSDRGDRLASRDEQYF. For the CDR3, the DNA is TGTGCCAGCAGTGACAGGGGGGACAGACTAGCGTCCCGAGACGAGCAGTACTTC.

In the case of this clonotype: This may be a read error: a much more frequent sequence differs by one nucleotide. Lacking the conserved final phenylalanine or tryptophan, this CDR3 likely reflects a read error. J is TRBJ1-1 and V is TRBV7-8; D may be TRBD1 (6 bases). This CDR3 has 12 residues. The germline gives CDR1 SGHVS, CDR2 FQNEAQ. V lost 5 bases, J lost 7 bases, and 11 bases lay in between. CDR3 protein: CASSGGADEAFL. As DNA, the CDR3 is TGTGCCAGCAGCGGGGGGGCAGATGAAGCTTTCCTT.

This clonotype was recorded at least ten times. The V gene is TRBV28, the J gene TRBJ1-5; D remains unclear. CDR1 is MDHEN and CDR2 is SYDVKM in the germline V gene. V lost 10 bases, J lost 0 bases, and 16 bases lay in between. This CDR3 comprises 15 residues. The CDR3 DNA sequence: TGTGCCACCCGTGATTTGAAGAATAGCAATCAGCCCCAGCATTTT. Protein sequence: CATRDLKNSNQPQHF.

This clonotype was recorded at least ten times. The CDR3 region is CASSQLRNTEAFF. The CDR3 DNA follows: TGTGCCAGCAGCCAACTGAGGAACACTGAAGCTTTCTTT. The V call is TRBV3-1, the J call TRBJ1-1; the D is unclear. Germline values: CDR1 LGHDT, CDR2 YNNKEL (reference sequence). Trimming removed 2 bases from V and 1 base from J, with 5 bases in between. The CDR3 runs 13 residues.

This clonotype came up a few times. The rearrangement links TRBV30 to TRBJ2-4; D call uncertain. The CDR3 consists of 15 residues. Trimming stripped 7 bases from V and 1 base from J, with 17 bases between. CDR1 is GTSNPN and CDR2 is SVGIG in the germline V gene (reference sequence). CDR3 in amino acids: CAFSSIGPAKNIQYF. The DNA for the CDR3 is TGTGCCTTTTCATCTATAGGGCCGGCCAAAAACATTCAGTACTTC.

There are a few counts of this clonotype. V and J are TRBV6-2 or TRBV6-3 and TRBJ1-1; 10 positions agree with TRBD1. The germline CDR1 and CDR2 sequences are MNHEY and SVGEGT. V trimming: 3 bases; J trimming: 4 bases; junction bases outside the gene matches: 5. This CDR3 contains 15 residues. The CDR3 DNA is TGTGCCAGCAGTTATCCGGACAGGGGGGGCACTGAAGCTTTCTTT. Translating gives CASSYPDRGGTEAFF.

In this sample, this clonotype turned up a few times. The V call is TRBV19, the J call TRBJ2-7; D is undetermined. V dropped 2 bases and J dropped 2 bases, with 16 bases sitting between them. The CDR3 is 16 amino acids. The germline gives CDR1 LNHDA, CDR2 SQIVND (reference sequence). The CDR3 spells CASSIRGPAEPYEQYF. In DNA, the CDR3 is TGTGCCAGTAGTATACGAGGCCCCGCCGAACCCTACGAGCAGTACTTC.

This clonotype was seen only once. CDR3 amino acids: CAWSSGRGNNQPQHF. CDR3 nucleotides: TGTGCCTGGAGTTCCGGCAGGGGGAACAATCAGCCCCAGCATTTT. The rearrangement uses TRBV30 and TRBJ1-5; 7 positions match TRBD1. CDR1 is GTSNPN, CDR2 SVGIG, per germline (reference sequence). After removal of 2 bases from V and 3 bases from J, the junction contained 7 bases not matched to a gene. The CDR3 is 15 residues long.

This clonotype was recorded a few times. The chain recombines TRBV30 with TRBJ2-7; D is uncertain. The CDR3 contains 15 residues. The germline V and J ends were trimmed by 0 bases and 2 bases, with 14 bases remaining between them. Germline V CDR1 and CDR2: GTSNPN, SVGIG (reference sequence). The CDR3 DNA sequence: TGTGCCTGGAGTGTAGGGCGGCGACTGACCTACGAGCAGTACTTC. Its protein is CAWSVGRRLTYEQYF.

At least ten counts were recorded for this clonotype. The chain recombines TRBV6-1 with TRBJ1-4; possible D gene TRBD1, 6 bases. Germline CDR1 MNHNS, CDR2 SASEGT. The ends were cut back, 5 bases at V and 6 bases at J, with 10 bases in the middle. CDR3 length: 13 amino acids. For the CDR3, the DNA is TGTGCCAGCAGTCACAGGGAAGATGAAAAACTGTTTTTT. Its protein product is CASSHREDEKLFF.

This clonotype was detected ten times or more. The chain has TRBV2 and TRBJ1-4; D perhaps matches TRBD1 (5 bases). Germline CDR1 SNHLY, CDR2 FYNNEI. This CDR3 contains 14 residues. V lost 3 bases and J lost 2, with 7 bases in between. The CDR3 here is CASSETVTNEKLFF. CDR3 nucleotides: TGTGCCAGCAGTGAGACAGTTACTAATGAAAAACTGTTTTTT.

This chain uses TRBV10-3 with TRBJ2-3, with TRBD2 as a possible D gene (6 bases). V was shortened by 4 bases and J by 1 base, with 9 bases between the two germline ends. The CDR3 is 14 residues long. The germline V gene has CDR1 ENHRY and CDR2 SYGVKD. CDR3 sequence reads: CAISGASGTDTQYF. CDR3 DNA: TGTGCCATCAGTGGAGCTAGCGGCACAGATACGCAGTATTTT.

Ten or more counts support this clonotype. The V call is TRBV2, the J call TRBJ2-5, with D uncertain. Germline V gives CDR1 SNHLY, CDR2 FYNNEI. This CDR3 has 13 amino acids. The V end was cut by 6 bases, the J end by 2 bases, with 10 bases between. The CDR3 region has the DNA TGTGCCAGCAGAGGAGTTTTACAAGAGACCCAGTACTTC. Translated: CASRGVLQETQYF.

A note on this clonotype: A much larger clone is a single base away; this may be a read error. CDR3 in amino acids: CASSQDGRGARRPQYF. CDR3 DNA sequence: TGTGCCAGCAGCCAAGATGGGCGGGGGGCCCGCCGTCCCCAGTACTTC. The chain has TRBV7-2 and TRBJ2-4; 8 nucleotides align to TRBD2. Trimming at V came to 5 bases and at J to 13 bases, leaving 19 bases not matched to a gene. Germline assignment: CDR1 SGHTA and CDR2 FQGNSA. The CDR3 runs 16 residues.

Worth noting for this clonotype: One base away lies a much larger clone, so this may be a sequencing read error. The chain uses TRBV11-2 and TRBJ2-7, with 7 bases fitting TRBD2. Looked up from germline, CDR1 is SGHAT and CDR2 is FQNNGV. Trimming cost V 5 bases and J 2 bases; bases outside gene matches: 9. The CDR3 has 15 amino acids. CDR3: CASSTPRLATYEQYF. CDR3 DNA: TGTGCCAGCAGCACGCCCAGACTAGCAACCTACGAGCAGTACTTC.

V gene TRBV7-2 combines with J gene TRBJ2-3, with D possibly TRBD2 on 6 matching bases. The CDR3 is 18 amino acids. Trimming shortened V by 5 bases and J by 0 bases, and 21 bases separated the two germline ends. Per the germline V gene, CDR1 is SGHTA and CDR2 is FQGNSA. The CDR3 loop is CASSPYPPSASSTDTQYF. The CDR3, as DNA: TGTGCCAGCAGCCCTTACCCCCCTAGCGCCTCTAGCACAGATACGCAGTATTTT.

This clonotype was seen a few times. The V gene is TRBV24-1, the J gene TRBJ2-5; D is perhaps TRBD1 (5 bases). The germline V and J ends were trimmed by 3 bases and 7 bases, with 11 bases remaining between them. Germline V CDR1 and CDR2: KGHDR, SFDVKD. This CDR3 region has 13 residues. The CDR3 sequence: CATSDRAGWTQYF. The CDR3 coding sequence is TGTGCCACCAGTGATAGGGCAGGGTGGACCCAGTACTTC.

The genes are TRBV9 and TRBJ1-5; no definite D call. Germline V gene data show CDR1 as SGDLS and CDR2 as YYNGEE. The V end was cut by 1 base, the J end by 0 bases, with 8 bases between. The CDR3 runs 15 residues. The CDR3 DNA reads as TGTGCCAGCAGCGTATCTCTCGGTAGCAATCAGCCCCAGCATTTT. It codes for CASSVSLGSNQPQHF.

This clonotype showed up just a few times. The chain links TRBV4-3 to TRBJ2-7; D gene ambiguous. Germline CDR1 LGHNA, CDR2 YSLEER. The V and J ends lost 2 bases and 3 bases respectively, with 11 bases between them. The CDR3 is 14 amino acids. CDR3 protein: CASSQMATNYEQYF. The CDR3 nucleotides read TGCGCCAGCAGCCAAATGGCGACCAACTACGAGCAGTACTTC.

This clonotype was counted many times. This chain uses TRBV28 with TRBJ2-5, with D possibly being TRBD1 (5 bases). Germline CDR1 and CDR2: MDHEN and SYDVKM. CDR3 length: 14 amino acids. Between the trimmed V and J ends, which lost 2 bases and 5 bases, there was a span of 12 bases. CDR3 bases: TGTGCCAGCAGTTTACTGGGGCCGGGTGAGACCCAGTACTTC. This gives the protein CASSLLGPGETQYF.